This TCR beta chain was captured in a study of sequential checkpoint blockade in melanoma. Treatment specified: randomized to nivolumab then ipilimumab (arm A) or the reverse (arm B). None of the patients previously received DNA-damaging chemotherapy. This clone turned up a few times. V shed 6 bases and J shed 7 bases, with 18 bases lying between them. The CDR3 has 15 amino acids. Germline-derived CDR1 and CDR2 are SEHNR and FQNEAQ (reference sequence). Libraries were prepared by immunoSEQ multiplex PCR; TCRdb keeps only in-frame clonotypes and omits some of them. This table has approximately 21,000 clones, approximately 82% appearing once.

This chain connects TRBV7-9 to TRBJ2-2, with D perhaps TRBD2 (5 bases). The specimen was CD8+ T cells sorted from blood (inferred from file names), collected from a patient given nivolumab and ipilimumab in sequence. The origin of this receptor is a human donor with melanoma. The DNA of the CDR3 is TGTGCCAGCAGTCCTTATAAGAGACGGGACGGGGAGCTGTTTTTT. Protein sequence: CASSPYKRRDGELFF.